Following are 11 T cell receptor beta chains from one sample sequenced in a study of cytomegalovirus exposure and HLA in healthy donors. In the PCR, 60 Vbeta and 13 Jbeta primers were used. The repertoire was sequenced with immunoSEQ multiplex PCR; TCRdb's copy has only in-frame clones and lacks some. In the table there are about 75,000 clones, 75% to 85% of which are singletons. Input material: PBMCs. The receptors come from a man between 65 and 85 years old in good health and CMV-seropositive.

This clone appeared once. The V call is TRBV6-1, the J call TRBJ1-2; no reliable D call. V gave up 4 bases and J gave up 4 bases, with 7 bases separating them. The germline gives CDR1 MNHNS, CDR2 SASEGT. The CDR3 runs to 12 residues. In DNA, the CDR3 is TGTGCCAGCAGTGGGGCCTCCTATGGCTACACCTTC. It codes for CASSGASYGYTF.

This chain links TRBV5-4 with TRBJ2-2, with TRBD2 identical over 8 bases. The CDR3 totals 16 residues. Unmatched junction bases numbered 8, after V lost 1 base and J lost 6 bases. The germline gives CDR1 SGHNT, CDR2 YYREEE (reference sequence). The CDR3 is CASSLWTGGPPGELFF. In DNA, the CDR3 is TGTGCCAGCAGCTTGTGGACGGGAGGGCCCCCCGGGGAGCTGTTTTTT. Complete variable domain (other parts from reference TRBV5-4 and TRBJ2-2): ETGVTQSPTHLIKTRGQQVTLRCSSQSGHNTVSWYQQALGQGPQFIFQYYREEENGRGNFPPRFSGLQFPNYSSELNVNALELDDSALYLCASSLWTGGPPGELFFGEGSRLTVL.

Regarding this clone: Since no conserved phenylalanine or tryptophan closes the CDR3, a read error is the likely cause. This chain uses TRBV29-1 with TRBJ2-3; no clear D gene. V was trimmed by 4 bases and J by 2 bases, leaving 7 bases between them. Germline CDR1 reads SQVTM; CDR2 reads ANQGSEA. The CDR3 is 12 amino acids. The CDR3 region has the DNA TGCAGCGTTGTACAGAACACAGATACGCAGTATGTT. As protein: CSVVQNTDTQYV.

This clone was picked up one time. The gene calls are TRBV5-1 and TRBJ1-1; 9 nucleotides match TRBD1. This CDR3 is 13 amino acids long. The germline gives CDR1 SGHRS, CDR2 YFSETQ. Losses at the gene ends were 1 base for V and 8 bases for J; bases not matched to a gene: 3. The DNA for the CDR3 is TGCGCCAGCAGCTTGTTAGGGACAGGGGAAGCTTTCTTT. Its protein is CASSLLGTGEAFF.

This chain connects TRBV7-2 to TRBJ2-7; 8 bases align to TRBD2. Germline CDR1 is SGHTA and CDR2 is FQGNSA. The CDR3 runs to 15 residues. J was trimmed by 2 bases and V by 1 base; bases with no gene match: 4. The CDR3 region is CASSLGGTRPYEQYF. Here the CDR3 DNA reads TGTGCCAGCAGCTTAGGAGGGACTAGACCCTACGAGCAGTACTTC.

The rearrangement joins TRBV6-1 to TRBJ2-7; 12 positions agree with TRBD2. CDR1 is MNHNS, CDR2 SASEGT, per germline. V lost 6 bases, J lost 1 base, and 4 bases stayed unmatched. The CDR3 runs 15 residues. CDR3 sequence: CASRATSGGSYEQYF. The CDR3 coding sequence is TGTGCCAGCAGGGCGACTAGCGGGGGTTCCTACGAGCAGTACTTC.

The DNA of the CDR3 is TGTGCCAGCAGTTACGGGGACGGGGGAAGTTACTACGAGCAGTACTTC. Encoded protein: CASSYGDGGSYYEQYF. The V gene is TRBV6-5, the J gene TRBJ2-5; tentative D call: TRBD2 (6 bases). The assigned J gene may be wrong: the sequence end matches TRBJ2-7 better. The CDR3 consists of 16 residues. Looked up from germline, CDR1 is MNHEY and CDR2 is SVGAGI.

The genes are TRBV7-2 and TRBJ2-7; TRBD2 matches at 13 bases. The CDR3 runs to 16 residues. Trimming at V came to 5 bases and at J to 7 bases, leaving 11 bases not matched to a gene. Looked up from germline, CDR1 is SGHTA and CDR2 is FQGNSA. CDR3 sequence (DNA): TGTGCCAGCAGCCGACGTCGGACTAGCGGGAGTAGTGAGCAGTACTTC. It translates to CASSRRRTSGSSEQYF. The full variable domain, in which reference TRBV7-2 and TRBJ2-7 provide the parts outside the CDR3, is GAGVSQSPSNKVTEKGKDVELRCDPISGHTALYWYRQSLGQGLEFLIYFQGNSAPDKSGLPSDRFSAERTGGSVSTLTIQRTQQEDSAVYLCASSRRRTSGSSEQYFGPGTRLTVT.

The chain links TRBV7-9 to TRBJ2-1; 11 nucleotides match TRBD2. The CDR3 contains 15 residues. The germline V gene encodes CDR1 SEHNR and CDR2 FQNEAQ (reference sequence). The junction had 2 bases not matched to a gene; V was cut back by 3 bases and J by 4 bases. For the CDR3, the DNA is TGTGCCAGCAGCTTCGGGACTAGCGGATACAATGAGCAGTTCTTC. It yields the protein CASSFGTSGYNEQFF.

The gene calls are TRBV7-2 and TRBJ2-3; TRBD2 aligns across 11 bases. The CDR3 sequence is 16 residues long. J lost 6 bases, V lost 0 bases, and 5 bases had no gene match. CDR1 and CDR2 from the germline V gene are SGHTA and FQGNSA. In DNA, the CDR3 is TGTGCCAGCAGCTTAGCGGGCGCTAGCGGGGGGGATACGCAGTATTTT. Translation gives CASSLAGASGGDTQYF. The variable domain in full, completed from reference TRBV7-2 and TRBJ2-3, reads GAGVSQSPSNKVTEKGKDVELRCDPISGHTALYWYRQSLGQGLEFLIYFQGNSAPDKSGLPSDRFSAERTGGSVSTLTIQRTQQEDSAVYLCASSLAGASGGDTQYFGPGTRLTVL.

This clone was detected only a few times. This rearrangement joins TRBV9 to TRBJ2-5; 7 bases are shared with TRBD2. This CDR3 region has 15 residues. The V segment lost 6 bases and the J segment 2 bases; nucleotides outside the gene matches: 10. Per germline, CDR1 SGDLS and CDR2 YYNGEE. CDR3 sequence: CASNLGGLRQETQYF. The CDR3 DNA reads as TGTGCCAGCAACCTGGGAGGGCTTCGGCAAGAGACCCAGTACTTC. Based on the CDR3 plus reference TRBV9 and TRBJ2-5, the full variable domain is DSGVTQTPKHLITATGQRVTLRCSPRSGDLSVYWYQQSLDQGLQFLIQYYNGEERAKGNILERFSAQQFPDLHSELNLSSLELGDSALYFCASNLGGLRQETQYFGPGTRLLVL.